The clone carrying this T cell receptor beta chain was detected a few times. Its antigen is unknown. These data originate in a study of T cells in Graves' hyperthyroidism and ophthalmopathy. Study-wide points: Blood held most thyroid clonotypes expanded above 0.001 frequency.

The ends lost 4 bases at V and 3 bases at J; junction bases unmatched: 17. Germline-derived CDR1 and CDR2 are LNHDA and SQIVND (reference sequence). This CDR3 has 18 amino acids. The study based diagnoses on clinical symptoms, serum thyroxine and TRAb, thyroid ultrasound and orbital computed tomography. Predating any ophthalmopathy symptoms, the blood sample was taken at first hyperthyroidism diagnosis. Using RNA transcripts as the source, TCR beta CDR3 regions were amplified. Using the HTBI primer set, a first-round RT-PCR was run on the TCR CDR3. TCRdb reprocessed the multiplex PCR reads with MiXCR, giving one entry per CDR3 protein. The top ten hold under 7% of the sample, which has nearly 600,000 distinct CDR3 sequences, roughly 13% seen once.

The sequence derives from a woman in her thirties with Graves' hyperthyroidism that later progressed to Graves' ophthalmopathy. The chain employs TRBV19 and TRBJ1-2, with 7 bases lining up with TRBD1. What was sequenced was blood. CDR3 sequence (DNA): TGTGCCAGTAGTAAAATAACAGGGGAGGAGGTTTTGTACTATGGCTACACCTTC. Protein product: CASSKITGEEVLYYGYTF.